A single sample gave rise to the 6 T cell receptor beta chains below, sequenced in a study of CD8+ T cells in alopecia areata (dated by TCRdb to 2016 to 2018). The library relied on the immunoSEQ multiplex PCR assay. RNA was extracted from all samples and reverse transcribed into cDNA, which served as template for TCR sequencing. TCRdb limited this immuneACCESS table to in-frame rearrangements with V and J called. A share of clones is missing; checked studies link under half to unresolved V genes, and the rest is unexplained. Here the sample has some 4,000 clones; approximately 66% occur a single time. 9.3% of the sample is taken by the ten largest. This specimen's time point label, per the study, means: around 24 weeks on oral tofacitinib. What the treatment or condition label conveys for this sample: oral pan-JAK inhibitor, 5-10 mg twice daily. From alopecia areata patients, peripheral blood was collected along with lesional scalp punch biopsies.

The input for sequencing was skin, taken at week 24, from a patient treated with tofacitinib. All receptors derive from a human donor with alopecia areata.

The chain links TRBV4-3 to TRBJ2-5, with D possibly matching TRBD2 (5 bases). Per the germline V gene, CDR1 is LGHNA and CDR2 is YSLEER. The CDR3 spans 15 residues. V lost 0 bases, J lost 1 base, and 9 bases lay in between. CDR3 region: CASSQEWLAQETQYF. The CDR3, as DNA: TGCGCCAGCAGCCAAGAATGGCTAGCCCAAGAGACCCAGTACTTC.

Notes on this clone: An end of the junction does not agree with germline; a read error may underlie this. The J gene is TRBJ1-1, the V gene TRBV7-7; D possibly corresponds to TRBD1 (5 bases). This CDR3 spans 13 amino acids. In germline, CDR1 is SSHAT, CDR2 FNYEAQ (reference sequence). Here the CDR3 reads CASSLRQGGEAFF. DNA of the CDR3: TGTGCTAGCAGCTTACGGCAGGGCGGTGAAGCTTTCTTT.

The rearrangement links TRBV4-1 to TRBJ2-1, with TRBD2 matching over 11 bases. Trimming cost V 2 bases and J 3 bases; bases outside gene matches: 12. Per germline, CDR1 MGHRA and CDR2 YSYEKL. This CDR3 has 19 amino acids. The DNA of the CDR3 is TGCGCCAGCAGCCAAATTTTAGCGGGGGGGTTTCACTACTACAATGAGCAGTTCTTC. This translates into CASSQILAGGFHYYNEQFF.

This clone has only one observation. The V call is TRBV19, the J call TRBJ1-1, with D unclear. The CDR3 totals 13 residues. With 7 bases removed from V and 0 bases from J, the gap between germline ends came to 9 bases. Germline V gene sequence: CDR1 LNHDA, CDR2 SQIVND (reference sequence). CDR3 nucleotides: TGTGCCAGTAATCTTGGCATGAACACTGAAGCTTTCTTT. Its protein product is CASNLGMNTEAFF.

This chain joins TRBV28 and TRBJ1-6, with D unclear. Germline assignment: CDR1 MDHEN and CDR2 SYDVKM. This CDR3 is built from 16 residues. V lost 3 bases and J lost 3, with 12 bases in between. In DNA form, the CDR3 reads TGTGCCAGCAGTTTGAGGTTGGCAGACTATAATTCACCCCTCCACTTT. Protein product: CASSLRLADYNSPLHF.

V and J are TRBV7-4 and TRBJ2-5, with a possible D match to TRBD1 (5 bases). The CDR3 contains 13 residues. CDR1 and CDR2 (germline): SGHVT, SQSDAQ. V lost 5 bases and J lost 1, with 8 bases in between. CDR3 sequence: CASSPDIQETQYF. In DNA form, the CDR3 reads TGTGCCAGCAGCCCGGACATCCAAGAGACCCAGTACTTC.